This passage covers 18 T cell receptor beta chains from one sample sequenced in a study of T cells in Graves' hyperthyroidism and ophthalmopathy. Amplified TCR beta CDR3 regions derived from RNA transcripts. First-round RT-PCR targeting the TCR CDR3 was performed with the HTBI primer set. TCRdb called the multiplex PCR reads again in MiXCR, with one record for every CDR3 protein. This table holds hundreds of thousands of distinct CDR3 sequences, approximately 15% found once. The sample was blood. The receptors shown here come from a woman in her 30s with Graves' hyperthyroidism.

The V gene is TRBV4-1, the J gene TRBJ2-7, with 9 bases identical to TRBD1. Germline CDR1 is MGHRA and CDR2 is YSYEKL. The CDR3 is made up of 15 amino acids. V lost 1 base to trimming and J lost 4 bases; unmatched junction nucleotides: 5. The DNA of the CDR3 is TGCGCCAGCAGCCAAGTGGGACAGGGTGGATACGAGCAGTACTTC. This codes for CASSQVGQGGYEQYF.

V usage is TRBV7-2 and J usage is TRBJ2-1; a weak D match, TRBD2 (5 bases). Trimming cost V 2 bases and J 2 bases, with 10 bases left between them. From germline, CDR1 is SGHTA and CDR2 FQGNSA. CDR3 length: 15 amino acids. This CDR3 is CASSLQEAPYNEQFF. For the CDR3, the DNA is TGTGCCAGCAGCTTACAGGAGGCCCCCTACAATGAGCAGTTCTTC.

Turning to this clonotype: A much larger clonotype is one base distant, so this may be a read error. The gene calls are TRBV20-1 and TRBJ2-1, with 10 bases fitting TRBD1. CDR3 size: 14 residues. V was clipped by 5 bases and J by 7 bases; unmatched bases: 8. Germline V CDR1 and CDR2: DFQATT, SNEGSKA (reference sequence). CDR3 sequence (DNA): TGCAGTGCTGTATCCCGGGACAGGGGTAATGAGCAGTTCTTC. Protein product: CSAVSRDRGNEQFF.

The rearrangement uses TRBV15 and TRBJ2-7; maybe TRBD2 (5 bases). The CDR3 is 14 amino acids. From germline, CDR1 is LNHNV and CDR2 YYDKDF (reference sequence). Trimming shortened V by 4 bases and J by 2 bases, and 12 bases separated the two germline ends. In nucleotides, the CDR3 is TGTGCCACCAGCACCTCCCCGGGGACCTACGAGCAGTACTTC. Encoded protein: CATSTSPGTYEQYF.

The chain recombines TRBV2 with TRBJ2-1; 11 bases map to TRBD2. CDR3 length: 15 amino acids. V dropped 6 bases and J dropped 7; count of bases not matched to a gene: 8. Germline V gene sequence: CDR1 SNHLY, CDR2 FYNNEI. CDR3 sequence reads: CASSPLAGVVNEQFF. The CDR3 nucleotides read TGTGCCAGCAGCCCACTAGCGGGAGTTGTGAATGAGCAGTTCTTC.

As for this clonotype: This may stem from a read error, because a much larger clone lies one nucleotide away. V is TRBV2 and J is TRBJ1-3; 7 bases line up with TRBD1. This CDR3 is built from 15 residues. Germline values: CDR1 SNHLY, CDR2 FYNNEI. CDR3 sequence reads: CASTTDRTSGTTIYF. The CDR3, as DNA: TGTGCCAGCACTACGGACAGGACGTCTGGAACCACCATATATTTT. Drawing the rest from reference TRBV2 and TRBJ1-3, the complete variable domain is EPEVTQTPSHQVTQMGQEVILRCVPISNHLYFYWYRQILGQKVEFLVSFYNNEISEKSEIFDDQFSVERPDGSNFTLKIRSTKLEDSAMYFCASTTDRTSGTTIYFGEGSWLTVV.

This clonotype was picked up a small number of times. The chain carries TRBV29-1 and TRBJ2-2; no clear D. Germline V lookup: CDR1 SQVTM, CDR2 ANQGSEA. Trimming left V 4 bases short and J 3 bases short, with 9 bases between. The CDR3 loop spans 13 amino acids. CDR3 nucleotides: TGCAGCGTTGGAGAGTCGGACACCGGGGAGCTGTTTTTT. It translates to CSVGESDTGELFF.

This clonotype was seen at least ten times. This chain uses TRBV12-3 or TRBV12-4 with TRBJ2-1; D tentatively reads TRBD1 or TRBD2 (5 bases each). There are 15 residues in the CDR3. V lost 3 bases to trimming and J lost 4 bases, with 13 bases between them. CDR3: CASSLMVGVYNEQFF. Written as DNA, the CDR3 is TGTGCCAGCAGTTTGATGGTGGGGGTATACAATGAGCAGTTCTTC.

This clonotype was detected a few times. The chain carries TRBV10-3 and TRBJ2-1; maybe TRBD1 (6 bases). CDR1 is ENHRY, CDR2 SYGVKD, per germline. The CDR3 runs to 16 residues. V dropped 2 bases and J dropped 6 bases, with 17 bases sitting between them. The chain's CDR3 is CAISEGGQGVGNEQFF. CDR3 in DNA: TGTGCCATCAGTGAGGGGGGCCAGGGAGTGGGCAATGAGCAGTTCTTC.

On this clonotype: The junction departs from germline at one end; a sequencing error may be responsible. J is TRBJ2-3 and V is TRBV7-2; 7 bases are a match to TRBD2. The CDR3 is 15 residues long. Per the germline V gene, CDR1 is SGHTA and CDR2 is FQGNSA. Here the CDR3 DNA reads TGTGCCAGCAGCCCTTACGGGGGGAAGACAGATACGCAGTTTTTT. Amino acids: CASSPYGGKTDTQFF.

The sample holds many counts of this clonotype. The chain's CDR3 is CASSEDRGMFETQYF. CDR3 DNA: TGTGCCAGCAGTGAAGACAGGGGGATGTTTGAGACCCAGTACTTC. This sequence joins TRBV2 and TRBJ2-5; 8 bases match TRBD1. The CDR3 is made up of 15 amino acids. Trimming took 1 base from V and 5 from J; bases not matched to a gene: 6. Germline values: CDR1 SNHLY, CDR2 FYNNEI.

This clonotype was recorded many times. V and J are TRBV7-3 and TRBJ2-1; D tentatively fits TRBD1 or TRBD2 (6 bases each). The CDR3 has 15 residues. The V gene's germline CDR1 is SGHTA and CDR2 FQGTGA. Trimming removed 5 bases at V and 8 bases at J, with 19 bases between. CDR3 protein: CASSQRGAGTYEQFF. CDR3 nucleotide sequence: TGTGCCAGCAGCCAAAGGGGGGCCGGGACGTATGAGCAGTTCTTC.

This clonotype has more than one count but fewer than ten. The J gene is TRBJ2-2, the V gene TRBV6-1; D remains ambiguous. Germline V gene lookup returns CDR1 MNHNS and CDR2 SASEGT. This CDR3 spans 14 amino acids. Trimming stripped 6 bases from V and 4 bases from J, with 12 bases between. CDR3 amino acids: CASSADWVTGELFF. For the CDR3, the DNA is TGTGCCAGCAGCGCCGATTGGGTCACCGGGGAGCTGTTTTTT.

The V call is TRBV20-1, the J call TRBJ2-5, with 7 bases matching TRBD2. Germline V gives CDR1 DFQATT, CDR2 SNEGSKA (reference sequence). J lost 3 bases, V lost 2 bases, and 12 bases had no gene match. This CDR3 has 16 residues. The CDR3 DNA reads as TGCAGTGCTAGACCGCTAGCGGTGGGGGTTAAAGAGACCCAGTACTTC. Translated: CSARPLAVGVKETQYF.

This clonotype has a count of ten or more. This sequence joins TRBV29-1 and TRBJ1-4, with D tentatively TRBD1 (5 bases). The CDR3 is 14 amino acids. Germline lookup yields CDR1 SQVTM and CDR2 ANQGSEA. The CDR3 is CSIIGTGSIGKLFF. In nucleotides, the CDR3 is TGCAGTATTATAGGGACGGGGAGTATTGGAAAACTGTTTTTT.

This clonotype was observed at least ten times. This chain uses TRBV15 with TRBJ2-7; TRBD2 is a possible D gene (5 bases). Germline V gene lookup returns CDR1 LNHNV and CDR2 YYDKDF (reference sequence). The V end lost 0 bases, the J end lost 1 base, and 7 bases lay between the germline ends. There are 14 residues in the CDR3. The CDR3 nucleotides read TGTGCCACCAGCAGAGACAGGACTTCCTACGAGCAGTACTTC. This gives the protein CATSRDRTSYEQYF.

This clonotype showed up many times. The chain combines TRBV28 with TRBJ2-4; unclear D gene. The CDR3 has 13 residues. Germline loops: CDR1 MDHEN, CDR2 SYDVKM. Trimming shortened V by 10 bases and J by 0 bases, and 10 bases separated the two germline ends. The CDR3 bases are TGTGCCACCGTATATCGAGCCAAAAACATTCAGTACTTC. Translated, it gives CATVYRAKNIQYF.

On this clonotype itself: An end of the junction does not agree with germline; a read error may underlie this. The chain employs TRBV11-2 and TRBJ2-3, with 7 bases fitting TRBD2. CDR1 SGHAT and CDR2 FQNNGV come from the germline V gene. This CDR3 spans 16 amino acids. The CDR3 sequence is CASSQDPAGSTDTQYF. For the CDR3, the DNA is TGCGCCAGCAGCCAAGATCCAGCGGGGAGCACAGATACGCAGTATTTT.